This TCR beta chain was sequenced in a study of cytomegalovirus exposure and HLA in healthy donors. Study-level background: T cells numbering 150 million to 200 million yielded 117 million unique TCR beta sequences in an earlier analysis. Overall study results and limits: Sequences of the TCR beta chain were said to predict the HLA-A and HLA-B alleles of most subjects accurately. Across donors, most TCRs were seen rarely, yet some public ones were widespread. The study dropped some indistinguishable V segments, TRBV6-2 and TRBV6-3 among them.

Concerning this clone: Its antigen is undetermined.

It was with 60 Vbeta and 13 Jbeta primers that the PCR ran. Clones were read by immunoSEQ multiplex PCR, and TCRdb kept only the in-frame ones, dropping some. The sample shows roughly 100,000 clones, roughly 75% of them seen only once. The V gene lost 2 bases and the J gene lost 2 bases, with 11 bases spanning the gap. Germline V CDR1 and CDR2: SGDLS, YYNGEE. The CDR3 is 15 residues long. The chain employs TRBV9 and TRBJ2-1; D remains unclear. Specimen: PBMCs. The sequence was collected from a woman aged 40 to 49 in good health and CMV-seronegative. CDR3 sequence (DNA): TGTGCCAGCAGCGTTCGCGGTCAGACCTACAATGAGCAGTTCTTC. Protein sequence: CASSVRGQTYNEQFF.